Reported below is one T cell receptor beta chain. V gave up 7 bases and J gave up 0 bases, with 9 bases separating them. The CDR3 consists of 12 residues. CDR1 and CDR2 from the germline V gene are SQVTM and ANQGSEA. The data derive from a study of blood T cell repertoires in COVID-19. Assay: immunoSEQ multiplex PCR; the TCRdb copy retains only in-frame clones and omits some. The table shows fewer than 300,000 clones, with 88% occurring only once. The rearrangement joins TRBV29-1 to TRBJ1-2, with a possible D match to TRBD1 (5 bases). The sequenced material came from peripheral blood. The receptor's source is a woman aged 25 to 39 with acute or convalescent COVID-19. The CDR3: CSGAGANYGYTF. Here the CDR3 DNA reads TGCAGCGGGGCGGGGGCTAACTATGGCTACACCTTC. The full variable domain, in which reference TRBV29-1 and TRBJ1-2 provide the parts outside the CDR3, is SAVISQKPSRDICQRGTSLTIQCQVDSQVTMMFWYRQQPGQSLTLIATANQGSEATYESGFVIDKFPISRPNLTFSTLTVSNMSPEDSSIYLCSGAGANYGYTFGSGTRLTVV.